The present T cell receptor (beta chain) was sequenced within a study of PD-L1 blockade in urothelial cancer. Overall study: About nine tenths of the roughly 29 patients were men with bladder-origin urothelial cancer. Median T cell yield from blood was 110,000 to 150,000.

The protocol was immunoSEQ multiplex PCR, while the TCRdb copy is restricted to in-frame clones and leaves out a portion. The sample has tens of thousands of clones, around 83% seen once; the top ten hold approximately 9.2%. Germline CDR1 MDHEN, CDR2 SYDVKM. The CDR3 consists of 18 residues. With V trimmed by 2 bases and J by 7 bases, 18 bases remained unmatched. Documented time point: pretreatment peripheral blood. The receptor was isolated from a woman aged 70-85 years with urothelial cancer. The rearrangement joins TRBV28 to TRBJ2-3, with 7 positions matching TRBD1. Sequences were derived from PBMCs, sampled around atezolizumab (anti-PD-L1) treatment. CDR3: CASSLLLGGLDTGHTQYF. CDR3 nucleotide sequence: TGTGCCAGCAGTTTACTTCTAGGGGGCCTAGATACTGGTCATACGCAGTATTTT.